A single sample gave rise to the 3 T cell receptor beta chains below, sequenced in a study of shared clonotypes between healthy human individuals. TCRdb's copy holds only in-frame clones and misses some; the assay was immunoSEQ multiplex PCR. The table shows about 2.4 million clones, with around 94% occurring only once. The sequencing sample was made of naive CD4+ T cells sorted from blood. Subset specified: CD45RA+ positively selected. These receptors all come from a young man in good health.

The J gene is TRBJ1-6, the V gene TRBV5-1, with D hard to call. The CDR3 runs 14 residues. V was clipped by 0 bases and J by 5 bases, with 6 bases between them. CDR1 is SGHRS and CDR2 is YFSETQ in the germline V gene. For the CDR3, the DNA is TGCGCCAGCAGCTTGGGACGGAATAATTCACCCCTCCACTTT. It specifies CASSLGRNNSPLHF.

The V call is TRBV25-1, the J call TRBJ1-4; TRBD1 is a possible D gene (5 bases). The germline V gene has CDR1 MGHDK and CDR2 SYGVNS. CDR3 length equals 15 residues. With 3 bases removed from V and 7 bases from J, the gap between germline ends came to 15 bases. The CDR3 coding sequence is TGTGCCAGCAGTGATAACAGGAGCCGGGGTGAAAAACTGTTTTTT. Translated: CASSDNRSRGEKLFF.

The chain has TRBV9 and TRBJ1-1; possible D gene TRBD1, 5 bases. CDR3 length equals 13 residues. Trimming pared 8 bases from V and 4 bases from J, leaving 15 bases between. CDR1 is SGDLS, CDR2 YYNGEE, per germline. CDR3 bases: TGTGCCAGTCGACCGACGGGGGGCACTGAAGCTTTCTTT. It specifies CASRPTGGTEAFF. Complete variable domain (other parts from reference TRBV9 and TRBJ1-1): DSGVTQTPKHLITATGQRVTLRCSPRSGDLSVYWYQQSLDQGLQFLIQYYNGEERAKGNILERFSAQQFPDLHSELNLSSLELGDSALYFCASRPTGGTEAFFGQGTRLTVV.